This TCR beta chain was identified in a study of blood T cell repertoires in COVID-19 (dated by TCRdb to 2018 to 2021). Concerning the study at large: The collaborator samples originated in the United States, Italy and Spain and spanned the acute and convalescent phases of COVID-19. The material from the prospective study consisted of cDNA or gDNA derived from T cells, B-cell-depleted T cells, or PBMCs. Deeply sampled blood TCRbeta repertoires from subjects exposed to, actively infected with, or recovered from COVID-19 were included in the dataset. The repertoires were made available in a free public database intended to serve as a resource for research on the immune response to SARS-CoV-2. The samples were drawn from two sources: the first 160 participants of the ongoing ImmuneRACE study, and over 1,000 subjects contributed by 6 global collaborators. The sample metadata nearly always contained a de-identified subject ID, COVID-19 status, age in years and sex. Where HLA class I and class II types were available, the types were taken from metadata supplied by the sample provider, not from assay-based typing.

The collaborating institutions used their own protocols to collect whole blood in K2EDTA tubes. For TCRbeta analysis, collaborators shipped samples as frozen whole blood, isolated PBMCs, or DNA extracted from either of those sample types. The immunoSEQ Assay, a bias-controlled multiplex PCR, was used to amplify TCRbeta CDR3 regions from genomic DNA. In the authors' own workflow: Within the assay, amplification of reference gene primers was used to estimate how many nucleated cells each sample contained. To quantify the absolute abundance of each unique TCRbeta CDR3 rearrangement, sequence reads were collapsed and filtered. For each sample, productive Simpson clonality was calculated as the square root of Simpson's diversity index over productive rearrangements. TCRdb took this table from immuneACCESS and kept in-frame rearrangements with V and J called. Such tables lack part of the clones; where checked against another copy, unresolved V genes explain under half of the gap, and the rest is unexplained. V, J and clone size are taken as reported in that table, and D and trimming were inferred from the DNA itself. The sample contains 200,000 to 300,000 clones, roughly four fifths of them found a single time. Clones ranked in the top ten supply 4% of the sample.

The junction shows trimming of 3 bases on V and 6 bases on J, and the gene matches do not reach 9 bases of it. Reading the germline V gene gives CDR1 SGHAT and CDR2 FQNNGV. The CDR3 has 16 amino acids, counting the end cysteine and phenylalanine. Only the CDR3 portion is preserved as DNA: 48 bases, with reading frame beginning at the first base. With regard to this clone: No cognate antigen has been identified for it. Per-base qualities were not stored, and no clone one base away is much larger.

The study at large found these results: How much clinical and demographic metadata was included differed by source and by participant, and the metadata was provided uncurated.

The V and J segments used are TRBV11-2 and TRBJ2-2; TRBD2 agrees with 8 junctional bases. Sequenced material: peripheral blood. This TCR came from a man aged 45-60 years with acute or convalescent COVID-19. The DNA sequence is as follows: TGTGCCAGCAGCTTTCGCGGCGGGGGGCGGGCCGGGGAGCTGTTTTTT. The resulting protein is CASSFRGGGRAGELFF.